These 25 T cell receptor beta chains came from one sample sequenced in a study of T-cell memory formation after mild COVID-19. TCRdb analysed the 5' RACE reads with MiXCR anew, one entry per CDR3 protein. The sample records under 400,000 distinct CDR3 sequences, around a fifth being singletons. Sequenced input: PBMCs or a T cell subset sorted from them (not recorded which). The receptors derive from an adult woman who had mild COVID-19 (a few samples of this study predate the infection). Cell type and time point are not known.

The rearrangement joins TRBV13 to TRBJ2-5; 7 positions agree with TRBD2. The ends lost 3 bases at V and 2 bases at J; junction bases unmatched: 9. The CDR3 runs 16 residues. Germline CDR1 and CDR2: PRHDT and FYEKMQ (reference sequence). DNA of the CDR3: TGTGCCAGCAGCTTCGAAAAATCGGGGGGACAAGAGACCCAGTACTTC. Translating it yields CASSFEKSGGQETQYF.

In nucleotides, the CDR3 is TGCGCCAGCAGCCGCCTCCGGGACATGAGACCCTCATCCTACGAGCAGTACTTC. This encodes CASSRLRDMRPSSYEQYF. V and J are TRBV5-1 and TRBJ2-7, with D maybe TRBD1 (6 bases). Germline CDR1 is SGHRS and CDR2 is YFSETQ. Deletions cut 4 bases from V and 1 base from J, with 24 bases between. This CDR3 is 18 amino acids long.

The chain combines TRBV7-2 with TRBJ2-5; TRBD2 might be the D (5 bases). The CDR3 has 14 amino acids. Germline V lookup: CDR1 SGHTA, CDR2 FQGNSA. V was shortened by 3 bases and J by 5 bases, with 13 bases between the two germline ends. CDR3 bases: TGTGCCAGCAGCTTTCGGGGTTCATGGGAGACCCAGTACTTC. It specifies CASSFRGSWETQYF.

This clonotype was counted many times. The chain recombines TRBV5-1 with TRBJ2-5; D tentatively fits TRBD1 or TRBD2 (5 bases each). The V end lost 4 bases, the J end lost 4 bases, and 11 bases lay between the germline ends. Germline CDR1 reads SGHRS; CDR2 reads YFSETQ. The CDR3 runs 13 residues. CDR3 protein: CASSVRDGETQYF. For the CDR3, the DNA is TGCGCCAGCAGCGTCCGGGACGGAGAGACCCAGTACTTC.

CDR3 bases: TGTGCCAGTAGTATAGCGGGACCAGCCTACGAGCAGTACTTC. It translates to CASSIAGPAYEQYF. The rearrangement uses TRBV19 and TRBJ2-7; D tentatively fits TRBD1 or TRBD2 (5 bases each). The V gene lost 1 base and the J gene lost 2 bases, with 9 bases spanning the gap. Germline V gene sequence: CDR1 LNHDA, CDR2 SQIVND (reference sequence). The CDR3 covers 14 residues. The variable domain in full, completed from reference TRBV19 and TRBJ2-7, reads DGGITQSPKYLFRKEGQNVTLSCEQNLNHDAMYWYRQDPGQGLRLIYYSQIVNDFQKGDIAEGYSVSREKKESFPLTVTSAQKNPTAFYLCASSIAGPAYEQYFGPGTRLTVT.

In its sample, this clonotype was seen a few times. The rearrangement uses TRBV27 and TRBJ1-6, with D maybe TRBD1 (6 bases). Trimming left V 4 bases short and J 9 bases short, with 13 bases between. Per the germline V gene, CDR1 is MNHEY and CDR2 is SMNVEV (reference sequence). The CDR3 has 14 residues. The CDR3 nucleotides are TGTGCCAGCAGTTGGGGGCAGCTGAGTTCACCCCTCCACTTT. This gives the protein CASSWGQLSSPLHF.

The sample holds a few counts of this clonotype. This chain uses TRBV12-3 or TRBV12-4 with TRBJ2-2, with TRBD1 matching 7 bases. J was trimmed by 4 bases and V by 4 bases; bases with no gene match: 9. This CDR3 is 16 amino acids long. The chain's CDR3 is CASSSARDRPTGELFF. CDR3 DNA: TGTGCCAGCAGTTCAGCACGGGACAGACCCACCGGGGAGCTGTTTTTT.

The chain couples TRBV15 to TRBJ2-1; D may be TRBD1 or TRBD2 (5 bases each). The CDR3 is made up of 17 amino acids. Between the trimmed V and J ends, which lost 0 bases and 2 bases, there was a span of 14 bases. CDR1 is LNHNV, CDR2 YYDKDF, per germline (reference sequence). CDR3 region: CATSREGAGGAYNEQFF. DNA for the CDR3: TGTGCCACCAGCAGAGAAGGGGCGGGTGGGGCCTACAATGAGCAGTTCTTC.

This chain uses TRBV6-6 with TRBJ2-5; weak D call: TRBD2 (5 bases). Trimming stripped 5 bases from V and 5 bases from J, with 18 bases between. The V gene's germline CDR1 is MNHNY and CDR2 SVGAGI (reference sequence). The length of the CDR3 is 15 residues. CDR3 sequence reads: CASSQPGSWRETQYF. CDR3 in DNA: TGTGCCAGCAGTCAACCGGGGTCTTGGAGGGAGACCCAGTACTTC.

The V and J genes are TRBV4-1 and TRBJ2-1; D ambiguous. This CDR3 comprises 14 residues. V shed 1 base and J shed 6 bases, with 10 bases lying between them. From germline, CDR1 is MGHRA and CDR2 YSYEKL. In nucleotides, the CDR3 is TGCGCCAGCAGCCAAGTCGTACCGCGCAATGAGCAGTTCTTC. Its protein is CASSQVVPRNEQFF.

The chain joins TRBV12-3 or TRBV12-4 to TRBJ1-6, with 12 nucleotides matching TRBD1. This CDR3 is built from 13 residues. V lost 5 bases, J lost 11 bases, and 1 base stayed unmatched. The CDR3 is CASSGTGGPPLHF. The CDR3 bases are TGTGCCAGCAGTGGGACAGGGGGCCCACCCCTCCACTTT.

This clonotype was recorded a few times. V gene TRBV30 combines with J gene TRBJ2-2; 8 nucleotides line up with TRBD2. V dropped 3 bases and J dropped 5; count of bases not matched to a gene: 14. Germline V gene lookup returns CDR1 GTSNPN and CDR2 SVGIG (reference sequence). The CDR3 has 17 amino acids. CDR3 amino acids: CAWSSARVAGGTGELFF. In nucleotides, the CDR3 is TGTGCCTGGAGCTCCGCCCGGGTTGCGGGAGGAACCGGGGAGCTGTTTTTT.

Only a few counts were recorded for this clonotype. The chain carries TRBV19 and TRBJ1-5; D is unclear. The germline V gene encodes CDR1 LNHDA and CDR2 SQIVND (reference sequence). The V and J ends lost 7 bases and 1 base respectively, with 11 bases between them. The CDR3 covers 14 residues. CDR3 sequence (DNA): TGTGCCAGTAATGCGTCCCCCAGCAATCAGCCCCAGCATTTT. Its translation is CASNASPSNQPQHF.

This clonotype showed up just a few times. V is TRBV7-2 and J is TRBJ2-1; the match to TRBD1 covers 7 bases. Losses at the gene ends were 5 bases for V and 3 bases for J; bases not matched to a gene: 7. The CDR3 has 15 residues. Per the germline V gene, CDR1 is SGHTA and CDR2 is FQGNSA. The CDR3 DNA reads TGTGCCAGCAGCCGGGACAGAGGGAACTACAATGAGCAGTTCTTC. Protein product: CASSRDRGNYNEQFF.

This clonotype was counted a few times. The chain is built from TRBV20-1 and TRBJ2-1; 9 bases match TRBD2. CDR1 and CDR2 (germline): DFQATT, SNEGSKA (reference sequence). This CDR3 spans 16 amino acids. J lost 5 bases, V lost 3 bases, and 11 bases had no gene match. The CDR3 protein is CSASSGLAMGDNEQFF. CDR3 sequence (DNA): TGCAGTGCTAGCTCGGGACTAGCAATGGGGGACAATGAGCAGTTCTTC.

The rearrangement links TRBV2 to TRBJ2-1; D is undetermined. Germline values: CDR1 SNHLY, CDR2 FYNNEI. V was clipped by 7 bases and J by 8 bases, with 9 bases between them. There are 11 residues in the CDR3. This CDR3 reads CASTRLDEQFF. The CDR3 DNA is TGTGCCAGCACCAGGTTGGATGAGCAGTTCTTC.

This clonotype has only a few counts. The chain uses TRBV12-3 or TRBV12-4 and TRBJ1-2; TRBD1 is a possible D gene (6 bases). The CDR3 consists of 13 residues. With 6 bases removed from V and 8 bases from J, the gap between germline ends came to 16 bases. CDR3 residues: CASRPSGGRGYTF. CDR3 sequence (DNA): TGTGCCAGCAGACCATCGGGGGGCAGGGGCTACACCTTC.

This clonotype was observed a handful of times. V is TRBV12-3 or TRBV12-4 and J is TRBJ2-7; D gene ambiguous. The CDR3 is 16 residues long. V lost 7 bases and J 5 bases, leaving 24 bases between the germline ends. The CDR3 protein is CASTQLRHFGDDEQYF. The CDR3 nucleotides are TGTGCCAGCACCCAGCTTCGGCACTTCGGAGATGACGAGCAGTACTTC.

The rearrangement joins TRBV12-3 or TRBV12-4 to TRBJ2-3, with 9 bases that match TRBD2. J lost 6 bases, V lost 7 bases, and 17 bases had no gene match. The CDR3 has 17 amino acids. The CDR3 nucleotides read TGTGCCAGCACCGTCCGGCTAGCGGGGTTCCCCTGGGATACGCAGTATTTT. Protein: CASTVRLAGFPWDTQYF.

This rearrangement joins TRBV4-3 to TRBJ2-1; 9 bases are shared with TRBD1. The CDR3 loop spans 15 amino acids. The germline CDR1 and CDR2 sequences are LGHNA and YSLEER. The ends lost 3 bases at V and 15 bases at J; junction bases unmatched: 15. The CDR3 is CASSQGKEDRGWRFF. CDR3 DNA: TGCGCCAGCAGCCAGGGCAAGGAGGACAGGGGATGGAGGTTCTTC.

The chain is built from TRBV7-9 and TRBJ2-1, with TRBD2 matching 8 bases. The V segment lost 5 bases and the J segment 4 bases; nucleotides outside the gene matches: 13. This CDR3 is 17 amino acids long. Germline CDR1 is SEHNR and CDR2 is FQNEAQ (reference sequence). In DNA form, the CDR3 reads TGTGCCAGCAGCGCGAATACTAGCGGATGGTCATACAATGAGCAGTTCTTC. Protein product: CASSANTSGWSYNEQFF.

The chain uses TRBV6-5 and TRBJ1-5; perhaps TRBD1 as D (6 bases). The germline V and J ends were trimmed by 2 bases and 0 bases, with 8 bases remaining between them. This CDR3 spans 15 amino acids. Germline CDR1 and CDR2: MNHEY and SVGAGI. The CDR3 sequence: CASSYAGVSNQPQHF. The CDR3 nucleotides are TGTGCCAGCAGTTACGCAGGGGTTAGCAATCAGCCCCAGCATTTT.

The V call is TRBV5-1, the J call TRBJ2-7, with TRBD2 matching over 13 bases. The CDR3 runs 17 residues. Germline CDR1 SGHRS, CDR2 YFSETQ. The ends lost 0 bases at V and 3 bases at J; junction bases unmatched: 6. The CDR3 region has the DNA TGCGCCAGCAGCTTGGAAGGACTAGCGGGAGTTTTCTACGAGCAGTACTTC. Its translation is CASSLEGLAGVFYEQYF.

This chain joins TRBV29-1 and TRBJ2-5; D not certain. Germline CDR1 is SQVTM and CDR2 is ANQGSEA. Trimming cost V 0 bases and J 0 bases, with 8 bases left between them. The CDR3 contains 14 residues. CDR3 loop: CSVEEATDQETQYF. The CDR3 DNA follows: TGCAGCGTTGAAGAGGCCACGGACCAAGAGACCCAGTACTTC.

CDR3 protein: CASSLFGQGEYEQYF. Here the CDR3 DNA reads TGTGCCAGCAGTTTATTCGGGCAGGGCGAATACGAGCAGTACTTC. This rearrangement joins TRBV27 to TRBJ2-7; a possible D gene is TRBD1 (5 bases). V was pared by 1 base and J by 4 bases, with 14 bases between. CDR1 is MNHEY and CDR2 is SMNVEV in the germline V gene (reference sequence). The length of the CDR3 is 15 residues.